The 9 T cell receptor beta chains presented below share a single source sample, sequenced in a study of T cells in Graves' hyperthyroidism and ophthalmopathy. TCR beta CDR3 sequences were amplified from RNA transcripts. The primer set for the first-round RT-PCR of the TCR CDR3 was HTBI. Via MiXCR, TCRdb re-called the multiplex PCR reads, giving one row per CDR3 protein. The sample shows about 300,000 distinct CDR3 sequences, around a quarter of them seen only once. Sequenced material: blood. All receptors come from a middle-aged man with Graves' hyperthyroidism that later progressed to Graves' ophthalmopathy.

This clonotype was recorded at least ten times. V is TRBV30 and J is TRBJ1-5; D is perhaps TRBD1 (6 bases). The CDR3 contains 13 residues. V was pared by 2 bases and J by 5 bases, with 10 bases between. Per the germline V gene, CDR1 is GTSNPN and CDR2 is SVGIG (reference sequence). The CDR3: CAWSQGPDQPQHF. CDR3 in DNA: TGTGCCTGGAGTCAGGGGCCCGATCAGCCCCAGCATTTT.

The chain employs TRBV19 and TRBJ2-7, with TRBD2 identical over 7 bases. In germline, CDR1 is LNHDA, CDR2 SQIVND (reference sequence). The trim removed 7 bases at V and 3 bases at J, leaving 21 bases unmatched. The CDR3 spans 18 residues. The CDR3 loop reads CASNPGGLGLSSFYEQYF. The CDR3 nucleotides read TGTGCCAGTAATCCGGGAGGACTGGGGTTGTCTTCGTTCTACGAGCAGTACTTC.

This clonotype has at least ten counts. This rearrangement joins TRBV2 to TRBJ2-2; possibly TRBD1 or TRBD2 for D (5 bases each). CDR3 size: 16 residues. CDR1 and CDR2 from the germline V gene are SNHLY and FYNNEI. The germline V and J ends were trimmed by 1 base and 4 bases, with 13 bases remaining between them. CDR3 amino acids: CASSEGVAGSTGELFF. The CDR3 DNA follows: TGTGCCAGCAGTGAAGGAGTGGCAGGGAGCACCGGGGAGCTGTTTTTT.

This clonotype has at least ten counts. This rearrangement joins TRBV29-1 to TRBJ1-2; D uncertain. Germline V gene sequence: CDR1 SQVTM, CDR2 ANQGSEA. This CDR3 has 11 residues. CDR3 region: CRVDSEHGYTF. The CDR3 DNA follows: TGCAGGGTAGATTCCGAGCATGGCTACACCTTC.

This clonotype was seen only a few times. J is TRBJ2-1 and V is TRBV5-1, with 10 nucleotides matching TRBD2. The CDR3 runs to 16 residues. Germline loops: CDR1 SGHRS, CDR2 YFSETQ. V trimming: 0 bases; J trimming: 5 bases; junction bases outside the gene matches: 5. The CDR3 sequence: CASSLVTSGTHNEQFF. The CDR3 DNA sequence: TGCGCCAGCAGCTTGGTAACTAGCGGGACACACAATGAGCAGTTCTTC.

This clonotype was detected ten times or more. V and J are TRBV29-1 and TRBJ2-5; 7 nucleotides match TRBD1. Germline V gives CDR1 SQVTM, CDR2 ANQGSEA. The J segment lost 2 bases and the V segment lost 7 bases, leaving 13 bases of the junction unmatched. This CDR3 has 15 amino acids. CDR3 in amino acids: CSAVGAGGLQETQYF. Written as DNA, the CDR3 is TGCAGCGCTGTTGGGGCAGGGGGATTACAAGAGACCCAGTACTTC.

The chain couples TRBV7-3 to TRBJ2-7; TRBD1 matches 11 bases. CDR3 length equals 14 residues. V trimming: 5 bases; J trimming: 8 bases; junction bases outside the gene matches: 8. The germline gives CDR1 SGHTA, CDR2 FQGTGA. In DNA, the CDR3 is TGTGCCAGCAGCCCCAGGGACAGGGGGAAAAAGCAGTACTTC. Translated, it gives CASSPRDRGKKQYF.

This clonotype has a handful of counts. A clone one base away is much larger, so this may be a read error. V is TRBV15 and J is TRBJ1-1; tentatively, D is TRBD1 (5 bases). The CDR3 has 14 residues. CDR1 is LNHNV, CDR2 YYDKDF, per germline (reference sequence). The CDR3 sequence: CATSRGGLSTEASF. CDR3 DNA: TGTGCCACCAGCAGAGGGGGACTGAGCACTGAAGCTTCCTTT. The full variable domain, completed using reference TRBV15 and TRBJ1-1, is DAMVIQNPRYQVTQFGKPVTLSCSQTLNHNVMYWYQQKSSQAPKLLFHYYDKDFNNEADTPDNFQSRRPNTSFCFLDIRSPGLGDTAMYLCATSRGGLSTEASFGQGTRLTVV.

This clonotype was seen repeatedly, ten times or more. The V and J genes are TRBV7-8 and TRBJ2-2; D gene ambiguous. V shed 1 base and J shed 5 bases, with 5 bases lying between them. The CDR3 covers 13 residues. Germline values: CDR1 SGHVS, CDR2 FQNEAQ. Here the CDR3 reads CASSLELTGELFF. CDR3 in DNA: TGTGCCAGCAGCTTAGAGCTTACCGGGGAGCTGTTTTTT. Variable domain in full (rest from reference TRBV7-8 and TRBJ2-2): GAGVSQSPRYKVAKRGQDVALRCDPISGHVSLFWYQQALGQGPEFLTYFQNEAQLDKSGLPSDRFFAERPEGSVSTLKIQRTQQEDSAVYLCASSLELTGELFFGEGSRLTVL.